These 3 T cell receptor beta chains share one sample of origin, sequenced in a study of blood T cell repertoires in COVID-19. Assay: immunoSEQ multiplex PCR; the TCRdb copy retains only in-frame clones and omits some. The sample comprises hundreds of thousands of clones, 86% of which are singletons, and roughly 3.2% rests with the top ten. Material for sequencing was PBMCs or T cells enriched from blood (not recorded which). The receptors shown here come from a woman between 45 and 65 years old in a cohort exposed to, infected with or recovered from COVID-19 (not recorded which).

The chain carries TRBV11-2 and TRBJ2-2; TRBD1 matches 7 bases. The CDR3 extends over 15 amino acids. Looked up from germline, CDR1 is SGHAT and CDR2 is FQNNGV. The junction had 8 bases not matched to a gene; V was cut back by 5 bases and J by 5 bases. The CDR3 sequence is CASSLGQKRTGELFF. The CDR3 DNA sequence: TGTGCCAGCAGCCTGGGACAGAAACGGACCGGGGAGCTGTTTTTT.

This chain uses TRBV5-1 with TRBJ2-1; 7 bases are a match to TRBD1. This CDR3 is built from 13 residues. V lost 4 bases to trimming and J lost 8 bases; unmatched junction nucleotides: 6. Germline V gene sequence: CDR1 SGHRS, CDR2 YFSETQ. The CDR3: CASSRDSVDEQFF. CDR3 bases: TGCGCCAGCAGCCGGGACAGCGTGGATGAGCAGTTCTTC.

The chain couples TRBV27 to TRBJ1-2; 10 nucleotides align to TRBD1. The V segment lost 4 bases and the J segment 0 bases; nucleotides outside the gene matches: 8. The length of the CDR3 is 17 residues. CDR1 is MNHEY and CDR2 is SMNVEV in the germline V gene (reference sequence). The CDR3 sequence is CASSSYRDRGPNYGYTF. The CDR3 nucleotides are TGTGCCAGCAGTTCTTACCGGGACAGGGGCCCTAACTATGGCTACACCTTC.